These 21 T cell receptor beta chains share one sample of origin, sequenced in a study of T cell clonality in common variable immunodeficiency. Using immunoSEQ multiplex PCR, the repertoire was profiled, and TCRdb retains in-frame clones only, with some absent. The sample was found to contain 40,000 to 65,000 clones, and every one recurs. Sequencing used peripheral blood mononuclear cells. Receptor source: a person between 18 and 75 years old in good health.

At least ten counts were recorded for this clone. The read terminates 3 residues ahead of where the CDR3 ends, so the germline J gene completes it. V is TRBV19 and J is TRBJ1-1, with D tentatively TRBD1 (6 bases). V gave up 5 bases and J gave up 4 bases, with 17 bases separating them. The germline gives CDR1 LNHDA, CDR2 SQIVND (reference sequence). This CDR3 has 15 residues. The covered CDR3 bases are TGTGCCAGTAGTCCCCTCCCCAGGGGTGGCACTGAA. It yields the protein CASSPLPRGGTE. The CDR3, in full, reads CASSPLPRGGTEAFF.

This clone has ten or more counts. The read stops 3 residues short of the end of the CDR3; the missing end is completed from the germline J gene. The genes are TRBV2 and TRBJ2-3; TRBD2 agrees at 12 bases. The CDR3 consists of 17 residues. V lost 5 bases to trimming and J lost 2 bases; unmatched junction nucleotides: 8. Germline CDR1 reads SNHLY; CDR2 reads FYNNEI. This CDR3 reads CASSLTGTSGFTDTQYF. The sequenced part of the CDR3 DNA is TGTGCCAGCAGTTTGACCGGGACTAGCGGGTTCACAGATACG.

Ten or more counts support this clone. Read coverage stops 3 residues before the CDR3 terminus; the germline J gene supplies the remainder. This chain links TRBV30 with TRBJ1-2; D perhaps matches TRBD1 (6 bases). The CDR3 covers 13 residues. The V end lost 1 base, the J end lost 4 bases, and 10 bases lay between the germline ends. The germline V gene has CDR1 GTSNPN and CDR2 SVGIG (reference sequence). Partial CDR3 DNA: TGTGCCTGGAGTGACCAGGGGCTCTATGGC. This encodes CAWSDQGLYG. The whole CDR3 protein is CAWSDQGLYGYTF. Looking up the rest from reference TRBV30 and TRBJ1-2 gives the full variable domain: SQTIHQWPATLVQPVGSPLSLECTVEGTSNPNLYWYRQAAGRGLQLLFYSVGIGQISSEVPQNLSASRPQDRQFILSSKKLLLSDSGFYLCAWSDQGLYGYTFGSGTRLTVV.

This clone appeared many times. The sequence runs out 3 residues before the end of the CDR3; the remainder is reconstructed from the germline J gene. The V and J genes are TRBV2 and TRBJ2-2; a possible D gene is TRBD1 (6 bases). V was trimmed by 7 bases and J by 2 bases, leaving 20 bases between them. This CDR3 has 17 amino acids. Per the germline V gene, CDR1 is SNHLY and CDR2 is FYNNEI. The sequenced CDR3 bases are TGTGCCAGCAAGTCAGGGGCGGGCAGGACAAACACCGGGGAG. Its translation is CASKSGAGRTNTGE. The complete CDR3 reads CASKSGAGRTNTGELFF.

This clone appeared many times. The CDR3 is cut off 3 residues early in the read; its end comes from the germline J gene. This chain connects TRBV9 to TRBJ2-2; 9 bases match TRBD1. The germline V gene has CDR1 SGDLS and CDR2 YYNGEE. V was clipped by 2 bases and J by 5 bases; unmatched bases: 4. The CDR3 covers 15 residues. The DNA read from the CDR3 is TGTGCCAGCAGCGTCTTGACAGGGGGTACCGGGGAG. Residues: CASSVLTGGTGE. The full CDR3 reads CASSVLTGGTGELFF.

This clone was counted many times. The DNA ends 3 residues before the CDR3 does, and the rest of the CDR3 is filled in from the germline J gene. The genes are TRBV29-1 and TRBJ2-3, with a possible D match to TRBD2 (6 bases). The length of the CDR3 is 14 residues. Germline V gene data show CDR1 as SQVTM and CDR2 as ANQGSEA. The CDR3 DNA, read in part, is TGCAGCGTTTCAGTAGCGGTAATTCAAGAGACG. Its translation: CSVSVAVIQET. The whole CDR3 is CSVSVAVIQETQYF.

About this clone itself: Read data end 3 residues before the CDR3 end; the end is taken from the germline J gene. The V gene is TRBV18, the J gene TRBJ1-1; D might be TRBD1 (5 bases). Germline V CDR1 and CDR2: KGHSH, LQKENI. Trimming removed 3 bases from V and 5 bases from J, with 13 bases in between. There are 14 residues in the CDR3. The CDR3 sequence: CASSPIRARTEAFF. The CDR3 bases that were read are TGTGCCAGCTCACCGATCAGGGCTCGAACTGAA.

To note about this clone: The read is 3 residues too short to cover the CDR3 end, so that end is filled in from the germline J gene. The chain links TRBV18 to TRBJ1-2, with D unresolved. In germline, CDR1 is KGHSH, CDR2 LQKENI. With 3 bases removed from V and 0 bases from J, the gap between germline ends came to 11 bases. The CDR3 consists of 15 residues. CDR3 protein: CASSPRRETNYGYTF. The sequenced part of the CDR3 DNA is TGTGCCAGCTCACCGCGCCGAGAAACTAACTATGGC.

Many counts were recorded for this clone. The CDR3 loop is CASSVTSRYEQYF. The CDR3 DNA, read in part, is TGTGCCAGCAGCGTCACTAGCAGGTACGAG. The chain carries TRBV2 and TRBJ2-7, with a tentative D call TRBD2 (6 bases). The CDR3 goes on 3 residues after the read ends, and that part is filled in from the germline J gene. Per germline, CDR1 SNHLY and CDR2 FYNNEI. Trimming left V 6 bases short and J 4 bases short, with 13 bases between. CDR3 length: 13 amino acids.

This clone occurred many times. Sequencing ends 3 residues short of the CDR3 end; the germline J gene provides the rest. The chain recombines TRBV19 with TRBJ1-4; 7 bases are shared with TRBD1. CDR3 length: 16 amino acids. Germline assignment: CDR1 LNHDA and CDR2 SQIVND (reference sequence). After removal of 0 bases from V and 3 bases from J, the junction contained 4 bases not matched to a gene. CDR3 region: CASSIDRGSPNEKLFF. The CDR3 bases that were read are TGTGCCAGTAGTATAGACAGGGGGTCACCTAATGAAAAA.

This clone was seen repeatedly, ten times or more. CDR3: CASSELRTGLNQPQHF. The CDR3 bases that were read are TGTGCCAGCAGTGAGCTACGGACAGGCCTTAATCAGCCC. The gene calls are TRBV6-1 and TRBJ1-5, with 7 bases lining up with TRBD1. The read gets to within 3 residues of the CDR3 end, and the germline J gene fills in the rest. Per the germline V gene, CDR1 is MNHNS and CDR2 is SASEGT. This CDR3 comprises 16 residues. V dropped 3 bases and J dropped 4; count of bases not matched to a gene: 9.

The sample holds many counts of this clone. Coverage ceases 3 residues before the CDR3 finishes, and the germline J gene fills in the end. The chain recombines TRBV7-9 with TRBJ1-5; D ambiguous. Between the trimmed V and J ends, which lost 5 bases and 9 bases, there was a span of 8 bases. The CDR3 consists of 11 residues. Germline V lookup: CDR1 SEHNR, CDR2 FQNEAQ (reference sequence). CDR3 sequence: CASSANTPQHF. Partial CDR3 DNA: TGTGCCAGCAGCGCTAATACGCCC.

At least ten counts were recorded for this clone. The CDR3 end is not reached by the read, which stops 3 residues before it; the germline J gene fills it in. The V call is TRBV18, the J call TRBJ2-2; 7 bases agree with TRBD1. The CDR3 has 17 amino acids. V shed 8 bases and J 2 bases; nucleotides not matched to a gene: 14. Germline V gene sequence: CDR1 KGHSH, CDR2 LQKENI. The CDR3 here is CASPPPRGLSNTGELFF. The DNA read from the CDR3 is TGTGCCAGCCCCCCACCGAGGGGGCTTTCAAACACCGGGGAG.

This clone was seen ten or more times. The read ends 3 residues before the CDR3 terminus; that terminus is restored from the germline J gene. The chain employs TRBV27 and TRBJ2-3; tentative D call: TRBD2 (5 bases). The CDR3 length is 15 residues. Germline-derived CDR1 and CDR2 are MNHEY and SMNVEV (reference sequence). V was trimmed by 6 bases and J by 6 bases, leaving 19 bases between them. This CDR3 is CASSTRSLLADTQYF. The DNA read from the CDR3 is TGTGCCAGCAGCACCCGGTCTCTATTAGCGGATACG.

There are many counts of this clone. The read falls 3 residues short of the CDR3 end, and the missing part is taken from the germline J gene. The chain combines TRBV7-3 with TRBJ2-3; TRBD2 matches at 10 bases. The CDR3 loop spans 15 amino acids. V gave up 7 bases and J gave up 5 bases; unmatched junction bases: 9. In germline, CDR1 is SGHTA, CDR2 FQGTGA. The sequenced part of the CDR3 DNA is TGTGCCAGCACCCTAGGGACTAGCGTGTTAGATACG. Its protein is CASTLGTSVLDT. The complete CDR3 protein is CASTLGTSVLDTQYF. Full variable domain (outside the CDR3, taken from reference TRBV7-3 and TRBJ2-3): GAGVSQTPSNKVTEKGKYVELRCDPISGHTALYWYRQSLGQGPEFLIYFQGTGAADDSGLPNDRFFAVRPEGSVSTLKIQRTERGDSAVYLCASTLGTSVLDTQYFGPGTRLTVL.

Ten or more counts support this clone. This CDR3 is CASSLGGDGGTQYF. The part of the CDR3 DNA that was read is TGTGCCAGCAGCTTAGGGGGGGACGGTGGGACC. This chain joins TRBV7-2 and TRBJ2-5, with TRBD2 as a possible D gene (6 bases). The observed sequence ends 3 residues before the CDR3 terminus, with the missing tail filled in from the germline J gene. Germline CDR1 is SGHTA and CDR2 is FQGNSA. This CDR3 comprises 14 residues. Trimming left V 1 base short and J 7 bases short, with 13 bases between. Full variable domain (rest looked up from reference TRBV7-2 and TRBJ2-5): GAGVSQSPSNKVTEKGKDVELRCDPISGHTALYWYRQSLGQGLEFLIYFQGNSAPDKSGLPSDRFSAERTGGSVSTLTIQRTQQEDSAVYLCASSLGGDGGTQYFGPGTRLLVL.

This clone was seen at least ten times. CDR3 loop: CASTHRDRGYNEQFF. The part of the CDR3 DNA that was read is TGCGCCAGCACCCACCGGGACAGGGGTTACAATGAG. The chain links TRBV5-1 to TRBJ2-1; TRBD1 matches at 10 bases. With the read ending 3 residues before the CDR3 end, the germline J gene is used to fill in that end. Germline CDR1 reads SGHRS; CDR2 reads YFSETQ. The length of the CDR3 is 15 residues. V lost 6 bases and J lost 4; bases outside the gene matches: 7. Filled out from reference TRBV5-1 and TRBJ2-1, the complete variable domain reads KAGVTQTPRYLIKTRGQQVTLSCSPISGHRSVSWYQQTPGQGLQFLFEYFSETQRNKGNFPGRFSGRQFSNSRSEMNVSTLELGDSALYLCASTHRDRGYNEQFFGPGTRLTVL.

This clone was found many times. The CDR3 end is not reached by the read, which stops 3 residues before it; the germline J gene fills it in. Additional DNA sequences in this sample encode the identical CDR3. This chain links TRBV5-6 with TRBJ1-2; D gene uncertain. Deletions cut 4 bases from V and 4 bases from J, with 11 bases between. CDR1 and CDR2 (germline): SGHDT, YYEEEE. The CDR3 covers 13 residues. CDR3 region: CASSLGQFYGYTF. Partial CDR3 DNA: TGTGCCAGCAGCCTGGGTCAATTCTATGGC.

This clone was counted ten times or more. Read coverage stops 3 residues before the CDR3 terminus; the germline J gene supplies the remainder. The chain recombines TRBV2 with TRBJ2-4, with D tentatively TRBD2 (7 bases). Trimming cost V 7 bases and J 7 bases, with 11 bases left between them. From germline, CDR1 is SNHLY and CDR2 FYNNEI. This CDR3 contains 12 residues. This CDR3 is CASKGGANIQYF. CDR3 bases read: TGTGCCAGCAAGGGGGGGGCGAACATT. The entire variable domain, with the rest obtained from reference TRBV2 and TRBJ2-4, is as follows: EPEVTQTPSHQVTQMGQEVILRCVPISNHLYFYWYRQILGQKVEFLVSFYNNEISEKSEIFDDQFSVERPDGSNFTLKIRSTKLEDSAMYFCASKGGANIQYFGAGTRLSVL.

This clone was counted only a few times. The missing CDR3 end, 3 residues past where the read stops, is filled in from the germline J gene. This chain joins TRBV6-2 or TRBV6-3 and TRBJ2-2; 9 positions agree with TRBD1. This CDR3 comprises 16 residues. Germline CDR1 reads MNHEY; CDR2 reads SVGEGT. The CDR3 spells CASSYSPGQGLLKLFF. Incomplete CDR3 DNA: TGTGCCAGCAGTTACTCTCCGGGACAGGGACTCCTAAAG.

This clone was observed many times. CDR3 bases read: TGTGCCAGCAGAATCCCAGGAAGCGGAACCGGGGAG. Amino acids: CASRIPGSGTGE. The CDR3 in full is CASRIPGSGTGELFF. V usage is TRBV12-3 or TRBV12-4 and J usage is TRBJ2-2, with TRBD2 as a possible D gene (5 bases). The CDR3 end lies 3 residues beyond the end of the read and is filled in from the germline J gene. V was cut by 6 bases and J by 5 bases, with 16 bases left in between. This CDR3 spans 15 amino acids.